The T cell receptor beta chain under discussion was sequenced for a study of shared clonotypes between healthy human individuals (dated by TCRdb to the early 2020s). Notes on the research overall: A couple of women and a few men aged 18 to 49 years were included in the cohort. Leukapheresis yielded between about 0.8 and 8.9 billion PBMCs per donor. To estimate repertoire size and how much clonotype sharing occurs between individuals, the study deeply sequenced the blood TCR repertoires of roughly 5 healthy adults. For each donor, CD4 naive and CD4 memory were each run on three plates, CD8 naive on two plates, and CD8 memory on one plate. Libraries were prepared and TCR repertoires were sequenced by different laboratories using diverse techniques, in order to increase sequencing depth and limit assay-specific biases. The paper as a whole reports these results and caveats: Estimated clonotype richness was generally larger for naive than for memory subsets. Compared with non-shared clonotypes, the clonotypes found in all four sorted-subset donors had higher generation probabilities. When several donors were compared, the shared fraction of clonotypes was around 5% for naive CD4, about 4% for naive CD8, 2% to 2.5% for memory CD4, and less than 0.45% for memory CD8. Incomplete sequencing was indicated by rarefaction of sorted-subset datasets, despite the large sequencing depth. Because the study included a small number of donors, the genetic and exposure-history diversity represented was limited. Only blood was sampled, and tissue TCR repertoires likely differ from those in blood. Pairwise subsampling indicated that sequencing depth was expected to affect the degree of clonotype sharing among donors.

The donors were healthy, HIV-negative adults with no recently reported acute infections or vaccinations. Every donor was a Caucasian adult living in Nashville, Tennessee, USA. CD4+ T cells were enriched through magnetic negative selection, after which naive cells were positively selected on CD45RA and the remaining negative fraction served as the memory subset. After blood collection by leukapheresis, PBMCs were isolated using Ficoll-Histopaque density gradient centrifugation and then cryopreserved in the vapor phase of liquid nitrogen. Purity and quantity of every magnetically sorted T cell population were checked by analytical flow cytometry. From each sorted fraction, genomic DNA was isolated and quantified by UV absorbance on a Nanodrop 2000c. Including the terminal cysteine and phenylalanine, the CDR3 comprises 15 residues. Just the 45-base CDR3 DNA is kept, in frame starting at base 1. From the germline V gene (reference sequence), CDR1 is SEHNR and CDR2 is FQNEAQ. The V end gives up 1 base and the J end 4 bases, leaving 4 bases in the junction not matched to a gene.

Using the deep immunoSEQ assay, multiplex PCR amplified TCR CDR3 regions from genomic DNA. Genomic DNA extracted from each cell subset was distributed evenly over all wells of several immunoSEQ 96-well plates, and each plate served as one replicate. For sorted subsets, 200 to 250 ng of genomic DNA, equivalent to 30,000 or so T cell genomes, went into each replicate PCR. Purified libraries were quantified with a Qubit 3.0 fluorometer, sized on a Bioanalyzer 2100, and re-quantified with the KAPA Library Quantification kit. Each immunoSEQ 96-well plate was sequenced on its own single-read 150-cycle Illumina NextSeq 550 flow cell. As for the original processing: Because the immunoSEQ output held only junctional sequences and lacked quality scores, the filtering could not match the filtering applied to full-length reads. Sequences were annotated with PyIR, a Python wrapper for IgBLAST v1.9, using IMGT germline references to assign V/J genes and CDR3. Any read was removed if the V/J assignment was weak (E-value above 1e-6), the CDR3 was missing, or the read contained stop codons, out-of-frame junctions, or ambiguous translated residues. V3J clonotypes were defined as sequences sharing an identical inferred V gene, J gene, and CDR3 amino acid sequence. Percentage overlap between repertoires was computed as shared unique clonotypes divided by the size of the smaller repertoire. Three approaches were used to assess repertoire richness: RTK rarefaction, the Chao1 estimator, and Recon v2.1 estimates of unobserved clonotypes. Generation probabilities were computed with OLGA for all TCRbeta clonotypes obtained by the gDNA method from several donors. TCRdb limited this immuneACCESS table to in-frame rearrangements with V and J called. A share of clones is missing; checked studies link under half to unresolved V genes, and the rest is unexplained. The DNA gave D and trimming, while V, J and clone size come from that table. In this sample the table shows some 2,000,000 clones, 85% to 95% of which occur a single time. The ten biggest clones cover 0.1% to 0.15% of the sample.

Of note for this clone: Its target antigen remains unknown. There are no base qualities to consult, and no much larger clone falls within one base.

The chain uses TRBV7-9 and TRBJ2-5; 9 middle bases align to TRBD2. The TCR comes from a man aged 18 to 30 in good health. The specimen sequenced was naive CD4+ T cells sorted from blood. The cell subset or site tag for this specimen amounts to: CD45RA+ positively selected. The encoded CDR3 is CASSLGGGRAETQYF. The sequence in DNA is TGTGCCAGCAGCTTAGGGGGCGGGAGGGCAGAGACCCAGTACTTC.